This passage covers 9 T cell receptor beta chains from one sample sequenced in a study of a mutant IDH1 vaccine in newly diagnosed glioma. Time point defined: week 47, end of study. Topical imiquimod was applied with each vaccine dose, which held 300 ug of mutant IDH1 20-mer peptide. This table comes from immunoSEQ multiplex PCR, and its TCRdb copy is limited to in-frame clones, with some not included. The sample lists around 65,000 clones, around 83% occurring once. No antigen has been assigned to these receptors. This material consisted of PBMCs, taken from a glioma patient whose treatment included an IDH1 peptide vaccine. These receptors came from a man younger than 45 with glioma.

The chain combines TRBV13 with TRBJ1-6; D unresolved. The ends were cut back, 5 bases at V and 8 bases at J, with 10 bases in the middle. The CDR3 is 13 residues long. Germline lookup yields CDR1 PRHDT and CDR2 FYEKMQ (reference sequence). CDR3 bases: TGTGCCAGCAGCCCGACGAGGGATTCACCCCTCCACTTT. This sequence encodes CASSPTRDSPLHF.

The chain uses TRBV19 and TRBJ1-4, with TRBD1 as a possible D gene (6 bases). The CDR3 covers 15 residues. The germline gives CDR1 LNHDA, CDR2 SQIVND (reference sequence). V gave up 6 bases and J gave up 3 bases, with 14 bases separating them. The CDR3 region is CASRRTERANEKLFF. In nucleotides, the CDR3 is TGTGCCAGTAGAAGGACAGAAAGAGCTAATGAAAAACTGTTTTTT.

For this clone: One end of the junction is discordant with germline, which a read error may explain. CDR3 in amino acids: CASSRLGVSGNTMYF. DNA of the CDR3: TGTGCCAGCAGCCGTCTAGGAGTCTCTGGAAACACCATGTATTTT. The V call is TRBV14, the J call TRBJ1-3; D is unresolved. This CDR3 is 15 amino acids long. Per the germline V gene, CDR1 is SGHDN and CDR2 is FVKESK.

This sequence joins TRBV5-1 and TRBJ2-1; 7 bases line up with TRBD2. Germline V gives CDR1 SGHRS, CDR2 YFSETQ. The CDR3 length is 15 residues. Trimming took 2 bases from V and 7 from J; bases not matched to a gene: 9. As DNA, the CDR3 is TGCGCCAGCAGCTTTTCGGCGGGGGAAATGAATGAGCAGTTCTTC. This encodes CASSFSAGEMNEQFF.

The chain couples TRBV18 to TRBJ2-5; TRBD2 agrees at 8 bases. The CDR3 loop spans 15 amino acids. The germline CDR1 and CDR2 sequences are KGHSH and LQKENI. With 2 bases clipped from V and 5 bases from J, the junction kept 7 bases outside the gene matches. Written as DNA, the CDR3 is TGTGCCAGCTCACCAGTTAAGGCTAGCGGGGAGACCCAGTACTTC. This gives the protein CASSPVKASGETQYF. Full variable domain (missing parts from reference TRBV18 and TRBJ2-5): NAGVMQNPRHLVRRRGQEARLRCSPMKGHSHVYWYRQLPEEGLKFMVYLQKENIIDESGMPKERFSAEFPKEGPSILRIQQVVRGDSAAYFCASSPVKASGETQYFGPGTRLLVL.

This clone was observed a handful of times. DNA of the CDR3: TGTGCCACCAGCAGAGGGGTACAGGGTGATCAGCCCCAGCATTTT. Its protein product is CATSRGVQGDQPQHF. The gene calls are TRBV15 and TRBJ1-5; tentative D call: TRBD1 (6 bases). The CDR3 is made up of 15 amino acids. Between the trimmed V and J ends, which lost 1 base and 5 bases, there was a span of 12 bases. In germline, CDR1 is LNHNV, CDR2 YYDKDF (reference sequence).

The chain employs TRBV28 and TRBJ2-7; D is undetermined. The CDR3 is 15 amino acids. V was pared by 4 bases and J by 0 bases, with 13 bases between. Germline V gene sequence: CDR1 MDHEN, CDR2 SYDVKM. The CDR3: CASSSGPRSSYEQYF. The CDR3 DNA follows: TGTGCCAGCAGTTCTGGACCCCGGAGCTCCTACGAGCAGTACTTC.

CDR3 nucleotides: TGTGCCAGCTCACCATCCGGACAGGGTGGCTATGGCTACACCTTC. This sequence encodes CASSPSGQGGYGYTF. This chain uses TRBV18 with TRBJ1-2; 8 bases match TRBD1. The CDR3 sequence is 15 residues long. The germline V gene encodes CDR1 KGHSH and CDR2 LQKENI. The junction had 6 bases not matched to a gene; V was cut back by 2 bases and J by 4 bases. The variable domain in full, with the rest retrieved from reference TRBV18 and TRBJ1-2, is NAGVMQNPRHLVRRRGQEARLRCSPMKGHSHVYWYRQLPEEGLKFMVYLQKENIIDESGMPKERFSAEFPKEGPSILRIQQVVRGDSAAYFCASSPSGQGGYGYTFGSGTRLTVV.

In nucleotides, the CDR3 is TGTGCTAGTGGTTTGGTCGCCAAACAGGGGACTAGCGGGCCCTACGAGCAGTACTTC. Its translation is CASGLVAKQGTSGPYEQYF. V gene TRBV12-5 combines with J gene TRBJ2-5; TRBD2 matches at 12 bases. Gene TRBJ2-7 matches the end of the DNA better, so the J call may be wrong. There are 19 residues in the CDR3. Germline V CDR1 and CDR2: LGHNT, FRNRAP.